The 13 T cell receptor beta chains listed next were all sequenced from one sample in a study of lymphopenia after photon versus proton radiotherapy. Profiled with immunoSEQ multiplex PCR; TCRdb holds only in-frame clones, not every one. The data contain around 70,000 clones, around 90% of them seen just once; the ten biggest clones take up approximately 2.9%. Sequencing used peripheral blood, obtained from a patient treated with photon-based radiotherapy. The source is a woman aged 70-85 years with pancreatic cancer.

This clone was found once. V gene TRBV9 combines with J gene TRBJ2-3, with D possibly being TRBD2 (5 bases). The CDR3 has 14 residues. CDR1 and CDR2 from the germline V gene are SGDLS and YYNGEE. Trimming shortened V by 0 bases and J by 5 bases, and 10 bases separated the two germline ends. DNA of the CDR3: TGTGCCAGCAGCGTAGAAGCCGAGGGAGATACGCAGTATTTT. This gives the protein CASSVEAEGDTQYF.

The chain employs TRBV4-2 and TRBJ1-1, with 7 nucleotides matching TRBD1. CDR3 length equals 15 residues. V lost 3 bases, J lost 2 bases, and 6 bases stayed unmatched. Germline V gene data show CDR1 as LGHNA and CDR2 as YNFKEQ. This CDR3 is CASSQLGQANTEAFF. In DNA form, the CDR3 reads TGTGCCAGCAGCCAGCTAGGACAGGCCAACACTGAAGCTTTCTTT.

The rearrangement uses TRBV7-8 and TRBJ2-3; no clear D gene. This CDR3 has 12 residues. Trimming shortened V by 4 bases and J by 5 bases, and 7 bases separated the two germline ends. Germline V gene data show CDR1 as SGHVS and CDR2 as FQNEAQ. CDR3: CASSSMGDTQYF. The DNA for the CDR3 is TGTGCCAGCAGCTCGATGGGAGATACGCAGTATTTT.

This chain joins TRBV19 and TRBJ2-5; D gene uncertain. The CDR3 runs 15 residues. Trimming left V 8 bases short and J 1 base short, with 17 bases between. The germline gives CDR1 LNHDA, CDR2 SQIVND (reference sequence). The CDR3 DNA reads as TGTGCCAGTCGTAGTATAGGGCGCACCCAAGAGACCCAGTACTTC. It translates to CASRSIGRTQETQYF.

This clone came up a few times. Distinct nucleotide sequences in the sample also encode this CDR3. The rearrangement joins TRBV28 to TRBJ2-2; weak D call: TRBD2 (6 bases). V lost 7 bases and J lost 4, with 10 bases in between. CDR1 MDHEN and CDR2 SYDVKM come from the germline V gene. The CDR3 sequence is 13 residues long. CDR3 protein: CASTGLSTGELFF. The CDR3 coding sequence is TGTGCCAGCACGGGACTCTCCACCGGGGAGCTGTTTTTT.

This clone was seen just once. The DNA of the CDR3 is TGTGCCAGCAGTATAGGCCAGGTTTCACCCCTCCACTTT. Its translation: CASSIGQVSPLHF. The V and J genes are TRBV6-5 and TRBJ1-6; D gene unclear. CDR1 MNHEY and CDR2 SVGAGI come from the germline V gene. V lost 5 bases and J lost 9, with 11 bases in between. The CDR3 covers 13 residues.

The gene calls are TRBV9 and TRBJ2-2; possible D gene TRBD2, 7 bases. V was trimmed by 0 bases and J by 6 bases, leaving 12 bases between them. The CDR3 totals 15 residues. Germline CDR1 and CDR2: SGDLS and YYNGEE. CDR3 DNA sequence: TGTGCCAGCAGCGTAGTTGCGGGGGCCCCCGGGGAGCTGTTTTTT. This encodes CASSVVAGAPGELFF.

The count of this clone is one. This chain joins TRBV25-1 and TRBJ1-4; D ambiguous. This CDR3 has 13 residues. V lost 4 bases and J lost 1, with 4 bases in between. Germline values: CDR1 MGHDK, CDR2 SYGVNS. CDR3 bases: TGTGCCAGCAGTGTTAGAACTAATGAAAAACTGTTTTTT. Protein product: CASSVRTNEKLFF.

This clone was recorded only once. This rearrangement joins TRBV5-1 to TRBJ2-7; the D is unclear. CDR3 length equals 17 residues. Trimming shortened V by 2 bases and J by 2 bases, and 20 bases separated the two germline ends. Per germline, CDR1 SGHRS and CDR2 YFSETQ. The DNA of the CDR3 is TGCGCCAGCAGCTTATGGTCCCCCCAGCGACCCGCCTACGAGCAGTACTTC. Translating gives CASSLWSPQRPAYEQYF.

This clone occurred many times. This chain joins TRBV7-6 and TRBJ2-1; D ambiguous. The CDR3 extends over 12 amino acids. Trimming removed 5 bases from V and 8 bases from J, with 10 bases in between. The germline V gene has CDR1 SGHVS and CDR2 FNYEAQ. The CDR3 DNA is TGTGCCAGCAGCCCCCAGGTGGATGAGCAGTTCTTC. Translating it yields CASSPQVDEQFF. Complete variable domain (other parts from reference TRBV7-6 and TRBJ2-1): GAGVSQSPRYKVTKRGQDVALRCDPISGHVSLYWYRQALGQGPEFLTYFNYEAQQDKSGLPNDRFSAERPEGSISTLTIQRTEQRDSAMYRCASSPQVDEQFFGPGTRLTVL.

The chain joins TRBV6-6 to TRBJ1-5; D is unclear. Trimming pared 2 bases from V and 2 bases from J, leaving 10 bases between. Germline V gene sequence: CDR1 MNHNY, CDR2 SVGAGI (reference sequence). There are 15 residues in the CDR3. CDR3 sequence reads: CASSYGSTGNQPQHF. In DNA, the CDR3 is TGTGCCAGCAGTTACGGATCCACGGGCAATCAGCCCCAGCATTTT.

The V gene is TRBV19, the J gene TRBJ1-1; the D gene is possibly TRBD1 (6 bases). V lost 4 bases and J 4 bases, leaving 13 bases between the germline ends. Germline assignment: CDR1 LNHDA and CDR2 SQIVND (reference sequence). The CDR3 length is 14 residues. CDR3 amino acids: CASSRNRAVTEAFF. The CDR3 DNA reads TGTGCCAGTAGTAGAAACAGGGCGGTCACTGAAGCTTTCTTT.

The chain carries TRBV7-2 and TRBJ1-5, with D perhaps TRBD1 (6 bases). V lost 1 base, J lost 4 bases, and 14 bases lay in between. The CDR3 loop spans 16 amino acids. Per germline, CDR1 SGHTA and CDR2 FQGNSA. The CDR3 DNA is TGTGCCAGCAGCTTAGGTTTGGGGGGCAGGAATCAGCCCCAGCATTTT. This gives the protein CASSLGLGGRNQPQHF.